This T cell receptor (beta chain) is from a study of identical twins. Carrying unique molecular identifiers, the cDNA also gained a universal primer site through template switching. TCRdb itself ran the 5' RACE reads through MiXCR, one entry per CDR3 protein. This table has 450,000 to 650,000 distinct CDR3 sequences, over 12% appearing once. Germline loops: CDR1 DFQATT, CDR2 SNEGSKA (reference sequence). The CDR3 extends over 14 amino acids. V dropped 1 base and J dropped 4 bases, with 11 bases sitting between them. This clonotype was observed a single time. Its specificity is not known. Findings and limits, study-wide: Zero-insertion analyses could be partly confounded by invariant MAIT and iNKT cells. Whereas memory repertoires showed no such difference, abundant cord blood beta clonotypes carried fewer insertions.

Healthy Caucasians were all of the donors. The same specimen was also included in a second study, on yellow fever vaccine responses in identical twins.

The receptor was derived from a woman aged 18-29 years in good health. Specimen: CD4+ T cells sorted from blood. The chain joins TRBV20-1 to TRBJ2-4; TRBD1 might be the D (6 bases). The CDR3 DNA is TGCAGTGCTAGAGGGGGGCAGTCAAAAAACATTCAGTACTTC. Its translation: CSARGGQSKNIQYF.